The subject of this entry is one TCR beta chain. CDR1 is SEHNR and CDR2 is FQNEAQ in the germline V gene (reference sequence). Trimming took 6 bases from V and 1 from J, leaving 7 bases between them. This CDR3 spans 13 amino acids. The source of the sample is a study of long-term antiretroviral therapy in people with HIV. Study-level background: The earliest samples came from an era when ART typically awaited falling CD4 counts.

Survey level was the resolution at which the v3.0 immunoSEQ assay ran. A target of roughly 40,000-55,000 T-cell genomes per sample was set for sequencing. Generated by immunoSEQ multiplex PCR, the TCRdb table keeps only in-frame clones and is missing some. The sample lists 30,000 to 40,000 clones, over 65% seen once, with just over 7% in the top ten. This receptor was identified in a woman in her 50s with HIV. The sequencing used unsorted PBMCs, collected 2 years after starting antiretroviral therapy. The genes are TRBV7-9 and TRBJ2-1, with no clear D. The CDR3 spells CASRKESYNEQFF. The CDR3 DNA is TGTGCCAGCAGGAAGGAGTCCTACAATGAGCAGTTCTTC.